This T cell receptor beta chain was sequenced in a study of T cells in Graves' hyperthyroidism and ophthalmopathy. Study findings and constraints: Appearing also in blood were most of the thyroid clonotypes expanded above 0.001.

The germline V and J ends were trimmed by 3 bases and 1 base, with 10 bases remaining between them. The CDR3 runs 14 residues. CDR1 SGHRS and CDR2 YFSETQ come from the germline V gene. Those patients with uncontrolled infection, other autoimmune disease, pregnancy or lactation were excluded. Amplification yielded TCR beta CDR3 regions, with RNA transcripts as the source. RT-PCR in the first round (using the HTBI primer set) targeted the TCR CDR3. TCRdb independently ran MiXCR on the multiplex PCR reads; one entry per CDR3 protein. The repertoire holds 490,000 or so distinct CDR3 sequences, with around 16% as singletons. On this clonotype itself: Its matching antigen is unknown.

The sample taken for sequencing was blood. The rearrangement uses TRBV5-1 and TRBJ1-1, with D maybe TRBD1 (5 bases). The clonotype comes from a woman aged 25-40 years with Graves' ophthalmopathy. The CDR3, as DNA: TGCGCCAGCAGCTCGGGACCGCAGAACACTGAAGCTTTCTTT. Protein sequence: CASSSGPQNTEAFF.